Presented here are 31 T cell receptor beta chains from one specimen sequenced in a study of beta chain features in type 1 diabetes. Since all of the isolated RNA was reverse transcribed, expressed TCRB transcripts were what got sequenced. Measured with immunoSEQ multiplex PCR; TCRdb has only the in-frame clones, and not every one. This table has about 290,000 clones, around 7.8% appearing once. Input material: central memory CD4+ T cells from blood. Receptors originate from a woman aged 18-29 years in good health.

The chain carries TRBV5-1 and TRBJ2-5, with 8 bases fitting TRBD2. The length of the CDR3 is 16 residues. Germline CDR1 reads SGHRS; CDR2 reads YFSETQ. V lost 1 base, J lost 5 bases, and 10 bases stayed unmatched. Here the CDR3 reads CASSLFAAGVRETQYF. The CDR3 DNA follows: TGCGCCAGCAGCTTGTTTGCAGCGGGAGTAAGGGAGACCCAGTACTTC.

The chain combines TRBV7-2 with TRBJ1-5, with 7 bases identical to TRBD1. The V gene end was trimmed by 5 bases and the J gene end by 0 bases; junction bases not matched to a gene: 4. The CDR3 has 15 amino acids. The V gene's germline CDR1 is SGHTA and CDR2 FQGNSA. CDR3 residues: CASSKTGISNQPQHF. In DNA form, the CDR3 reads TGTGCCAGCAGCAAGACAGGGATTAGCAATCAGCCCCAGCATTTT.

This clone was seen a handful of times. This CDR3 is missing its conserved last phenylalanine or tryptophan, likely due to a read error. This rearrangement joins TRBV19 to TRBJ2-3; 11 bases fit TRBD2. V lost 7 bases and J lost 0; bases outside the gene matches: 3. Germline V gives CDR1 LNHDA, CDR2 SQIVND (reference sequence). There are 15 residues in the CDR3. CDR3 residues: CASMGLAVSTDTQYS. The CDR3 coding sequence is TGTGCCAGTATGGGACTAGCGGTCAGCACAGATACGCAGTATTCT.

This clone occurred a few times. This chain links TRBV11-3 with TRBJ1-1; D call uncertain. The germline gives CDR1 SGHNT, CDR2 YENEEA. V was trimmed by 1 base and J by 1 base, leaving 10 bases between them. The CDR3 sequence is 15 residues long. CDR3: CASSLGGGWNTEAFF. CDR3 nucleotides: TGTGCCAGCAGCTTAGGCGGTGGGTGGAACACTGAAGCTTTCTTT.

As for this clone: A much larger clone differs by one base, so this may be a read error. The chain carries TRBV11-1 and TRBJ2-2, with D hard to call. The CDR3 consists of 13 residues. The germline CDR1 and CDR2 sequences are SGHAT and FQDESV (reference sequence). The V and J ends lost 5 bases and 2 bases respectively, with 6 bases between them. This chain's CDR3 is CASSLLNTGELFF. CDR3 coding DNA: TGTGCCAGCAGCCTTCTTAACACCGGGGAGCTGTTTTTT.

This sequence joins TRBV25-1 and TRBJ1-6, with D hard to call. The CDR3 length is 13 residues. Germline V lookup: CDR1 MGHDK, CDR2 SYGVNS. Between the trimmed V and J ends, which lost 5 bases and 5 bases, there was a span of 7 bases. DNA of the CDR3: TGTGCCAGCAGTCGGCCCAATAATTCACCCCTCCACTTT. It encodes CASSRPNNSPLHF.

This clone has a handful of counts. V is TRBV6-1 and J is TRBJ1-1; D uncertain. V was clipped by 6 bases and J by 4 bases, with 12 bases between them. The CDR3 covers 13 residues. Germline V lookup: CDR1 MNHNS, CDR2 SASEGT. CDR3 residues: CASRSFAGTEAFF. The CDR3 DNA reads as TGTGCCAGCAGGTCCTTTGCGGGCACTGAAGCTTTCTTT.

The chain uses TRBV9 and TRBJ1-5, with D uncertain. CDR3 length: 13 residues. The germline V gene has CDR1 SGDLS and CDR2 YYNGEE. V was trimmed by 0 bases and J by 7 bases, leaving 8 bases between them. The CDR3 protein is CASSVDPVQPQHF. The CDR3 DNA sequence: TGTGCCAGCAGCGTAGATCCGGTCCAGCCCCAGCATTTT.

The chain carries TRBV30 and TRBJ2-5, with 11 bases that match TRBD2. Germline CDR1 is GTSNPN and CDR2 is SVGIG (reference sequence). CDR3 size: 14 residues. Losses at the gene ends were 1 base for V and 5 bases for J; bases not matched to a gene: 3. This CDR3 reads CAWSATSGGETQYF. The CDR3 DNA sequence: TGTGCCTGGAGTGCCACTAGCGGGGGTGAGACCCAGTACTTC.

This clone was seen a handful of times. This chain joins TRBV7-2 and TRBJ2-3, with 9 bases that match TRBD2. The germline gives CDR1 SGHTA, CDR2 FQGNSA. V dropped 4 bases and J dropped 4; count of bases not matched to a gene: 9. This CDR3 has 16 amino acids. The CDR3: CASSSGLALSADTQYF. CDR3 bases: TGTGCCAGCAGCTCGGGACTAGCCTTGTCGGCAGATACGCAGTATTTT.

This chain joins TRBV9 and TRBJ1-5; 9 bases match TRBD1. Looked up from germline, CDR1 is SGDLS and CDR2 is YYNGEE. The J segment lost 9 bases and the V segment lost 4 bases, leaving 17 bases of the junction unmatched. The CDR3 has 17 amino acids. The CDR3 is CASSPGPTPGQGPPQHF. DNA of the CDR3: TGTGCCAGCAGCCCCGGCCCCACTCCGGGACAGGGTCCGCCCCAGCATTTT.

This chain joins TRBV7-2 and TRBJ1-5, with 7 bases identical to TRBD1. Unmatched junction bases numbered 7, after V lost 5 bases and J lost 6 bases. Germline CDR1 SGHTA, CDR2 FQGNSA. The CDR3 consists of 14 residues. Here the CDR3 reads CASSQTGDSQPQHF. In nucleotides, the CDR3 is TGTGCCAGCAGCCAGACTGGGGACAGTCAGCCCCAGCATTTT.

The rearrangement uses TRBV2 and TRBJ1-2; no clear D. This CDR3 has 15 residues. Looked up from germline, CDR1 is SNHLY and CDR2 is FYNNEI. Trimming took 5 bases from V and 3 from J, leaving 16 bases between them. The CDR3 DNA follows: TGTGCCAGCAGTCCCAATTTAGGACGATACTATGGCTACACCTTC. Translating gives CASSPNLGRYYGYTF.

This clone was counted a few times. The chain combines TRBV7-2 with TRBJ2-6; D might be TRBD1 (6 bases). Per the germline V gene, CDR1 is SGHTA and CDR2 is FQGNSA. The CDR3 is made up of 16 amino acids. V shed 8 bases and J shed 0 bases, with 14 bases lying between them. The CDR3 sequence is CASAMTGPSGANVLTF. The CDR3 DNA reads TGTGCCAGCGCAATGACAGGACCCTCTGGGGCCAACGTCCTGACTTTC.

This clone has only a few counts. The chain combines TRBV19 with TRBJ2-5; TRBD1 matches 9 bases. Germline V gives CDR1 LNHDA, CDR2 SQIVND (reference sequence). The CDR3 is 15 residues long. The V and J ends lost 5 bases and 4 bases, in that order; junction bases with no gene match: 8. Here the CDR3 DNA reads TGTGCCAGTAGTGTTACCGGGACAGGGCGAGAGACCCAGTACTTC. Its translation: CASSVTGTGRETQYF.

This clone was counted many times. V usage is TRBV6-1 and J usage is TRBJ2-3; tentative D call: TRBD1 (6 bases). CDR1 is MNHNS and CDR2 is SASEGT in the germline V gene. The CDR3 is 12 amino acids. Trimming stripped 8 bases from V and 2 bases from J, with 8 bases between. The CDR3 coding sequence is TGTGCCAGCGGGGGCCCCACAGATACGCAGTATTTT. As protein: CASGGPTDTQYF.

This clone came up a few times. The rearrangement links TRBV14 to TRBJ1-1; D remains unclear. CDR3 size: 12 residues. CDR1 and CDR2 from the germline V gene are SGHDN and FVKESK. Trimming shortened V by 7 bases and J by 6 bases, and 12 bases separated the two germline ends. CDR3 sequence reads: CASKAGRAEAFF. The DNA of the CDR3 is TGTGCCAGCAAGGCGGGGAGGGCTGAAGCTTTCTTT.

J is TRBJ1-5 and V is TRBV6-5, with D possibly being TRBD1 (5 bases). The CDR3 length is 15 residues. Germline CDR1 is MNHEY and CDR2 is SVGAGI. V was cut by 6 bases and J by 4 bases, with 16 bases left in between. The chain's CDR3 is CASSSGTMGNQPQHF. CDR3 coding DNA: TGTGCCAGCAGCTCCGGGACCATGGGGAATCAGCCCCAGCATTTT.

In this sample, this clone turned up a few times. The rearrangement joins TRBV7-9 to TRBJ2-7; 8 bases align to TRBD1. CDR3 length: 15 amino acids. Looked up from germline, CDR1 is SEHNR and CDR2 is FQNEAQ (reference sequence). The junction had 9 bases not matched to a gene; V was cut back by 6 bases and J by 2 bases. CDR3 sequence: CASRRTGTGAYEQYV. The CDR3 region has the DNA TGTGCCAGCAGACGTACGGGGACAGGAGCCTACGAGCAGTACGTC.

This clone was counted a few times. The chain employs TRBV4-3 and TRBJ2-2; 7 bases are shared with TRBD2. The length of the CDR3 is 15 residues. The germline V gene encodes CDR1 LGHNA and CDR2 YSLEER. V was pared by 3 bases and J by 6 bases, with 7 bases of the junction left unmatched. The CDR3 protein is CASSQGWEGSGELFF. DNA of the CDR3: TGCGCCAGCAGCCAGGGATGGGAGGGTTCCGGGGAGCTGTTTTTT.

This clone has just a few counts. The chain uses TRBV2 and TRBJ2-7, with D unresolved. Between the trimmed V and J ends, which lost 3 bases and 0 bases, there was a span of 6 bases. CDR3 length: 13 amino acids. CDR1 is SNHLY and CDR2 is FYNNEI in the germline V gene. The CDR3 DNA follows: TGTGCCAGCAGTGACGGTTACTCCTACGAGCAGTACTTC. This sequence encodes CASSDGYSYEQYF.

Only a few counts were recorded for this clone. This chain uses TRBV6-1 with TRBJ1-5; 9 bases align to TRBD1. Per the germline V gene, CDR1 is MNHNS and CDR2 is SASEGT. The CDR3 is made up of 14 amino acids. J was trimmed by 9 bases and V by 4 bases; bases with no gene match: 7. The CDR3: CASSARDRVSPQHF. Written as DNA, the CDR3 is TGTGCCAGCAGTGCCCGGGACAGGGTCTCGCCCCAGCATTTT.

The gene calls are TRBV5-4 and TRBJ2-1; maybe TRBD2 (5 bases). The CDR3 spans 15 residues. V was clipped by 3 bases and J by 7 bases, with 17 bases between them. Germline lookup yields CDR1 SGHNT and CDR2 YYREEE (reference sequence). The CDR3 reads CASSSRGPPGNEQFF. For the CDR3, the DNA is TGTGCCAGCAGCTCCCGCGGGCCTCCGGGGAATGAGCAGTTCTTC.

CDR3 coding DNA: TGTGCCAGCACCCCCGATAGATACTACGAGCAGTACTTC. Protein sequence: CASTPDRYYEQYF. The J gene is TRBJ2-7, the V gene TRBV2, with D unclear. There are 13 residues in the CDR3. Germline-derived CDR1 and CDR2 are SNHLY and FYNNEI. V lost 7 bases to trimming and J lost 3 bases, with 13 bases between them.

The CDR3 nucleotides are TGTGCCAGCAGCCCGGGACAGAGATATGGCTACACCTTC. This encodes CASSPGQRYGYTF. This chain links TRBV5-6 with TRBJ1-2; 7 bases agree with TRBD1. The CDR3 has 13 residues. Germline assignment: CDR1 SGHDT and CDR2 YYEEEE. V was clipped by 4 bases and J by 5 bases; unmatched bases: 5.

This clone was observed many times. This chain links TRBV2 with TRBJ1-2, with 7 bases identical to TRBD1. Germline V gives CDR1 SNHLY, CDR2 FYNNEI. V dropped 4 bases and J dropped 6; count of bases not matched to a gene: 5. This CDR3 region has 13 residues. The CDR3 DNA sequence: TGTGCCAGCAGTGTCAGACAGGGAAATGGCTACACCTTC. Its translation: CASSVRQGNGYTF.

The chain joins TRBV7-2 to TRBJ2-1; D possibly corresponds to TRBD2 (6 bases). This CDR3 has 16 residues. Trimming pared 4 bases from V and 2 bases from J, leaving 15 bases between. Germline CDR1 reads SGHTA; CDR2 reads FQGNSA. The CDR3 DNA is TGTGCCAGCAGCTCAAGCACGGGGGAGGCCTACAATGAGCAGTTCTTC. This translates into CASSSSTGEAYNEQFF.

The genes are TRBV25-1 and TRBJ2-1; 9 nucleotides match TRBD2. J gave up 7 bases and V 3 bases, and 4 bases lay outside the gene matches. Germline CDR1 and CDR2: MGHDK and SYGVNS. The CDR3 spans 14 residues. CDR3 region: CASSEWLAGNEQFF. DNA of the CDR3: TGTGCCAGCAGTGAGTGGCTAGCGGGGAATGAGCAGTTCTTC. Supplemented by reference TRBV25-1 and TRBJ2-1, the full variable domain reads EADIYQTPRYLVIGTGKKITLECSQTMGHDKMYWYQQDPGMELHLIHYSYGVNSTEKGDLSSESTVSRIRTEHFPLTLESARPSHTSQYLCASSEWLAGNEQFFGPGTRLTVL.

The chain links TRBV5-1 to TRBJ2-1, with no clear D. The CDR3 sequence is 13 residues long. CDR1 is SGHRS and CDR2 is YFSETQ in the germline V gene. The ends were cut back, 5 bases at V and 5 bases at J, with 11 bases in the middle. The DNA for the CDR3 is TGCGCCAGCAGTTCTGCCGTGGACAATGAGCAGTTCTTC. Protein product: CASSSAVDNEQFF.

This clone was observed a few times. The V and J genes are TRBV6-6 and TRBJ2-6; D call uncertain. Looked up from germline, CDR1 is MNHNY and CDR2 is SVGAGI (reference sequence). V was shortened by 5 bases and J by 2 bases, with 4 bases between the two germline ends. The CDR3 is 13 amino acids. CDR3 loop: CASSPAGANVLTF. In DNA form, the CDR3 reads TGTGCCAGCAGTCCAGCTGGGGCCAACGTCCTGACTTTC.

This clone was observed a handful of times. A read error may produce the germline difference seen at one junction end. V and J are TRBV18 and TRBJ2-3; D gene ambiguous. Germline values: CDR1 KGHSH, CDR2 LQKENI. This CDR3 spans 14 amino acids. The CDR3 DNA follows: TGTGCCAGCTCACCACCGGGCAGCAGAGATACGCAGTATTTT. It encodes CASSPPGSRDTQYF.